This T cell receptor beta chain was captured in a study of blood T cell repertoires in COVID-19. Overall study: Researchers got acute and convalescent COVID-19 samples from the United States, Italy and Spain. From T cells, B-cell-depleted T cells, or PBMCs came the material, which was cDNA or gDNA.

CDR1 is SNHLY, CDR2 FYNNEI, per germline. The CDR3 consists of 16 residues. V gave up 11 bases and J gave up 0 bases; unmatched junction bases: 15. TCRdb keeps only in-frame clones here, not all; method: immunoSEQ multiplex PCR. In the table there are about 210,000 clones, over 75% of which are singletons. The receptor comes from a man aged 40-55 years who had recovered from COVID-19. The chain couples TRBV2 to TRBJ1-2; 7 nucleotides match TRBD1. Sequenced sample: PBMCs or T cells enriched from blood (not recorded which). CDR3 in amino acids: CAQRKRPGGSNYGYTF. The CDR3 DNA sequence: TGTGCCCAGCGAAAGCGGCCAGGGGGTTCTAACTATGGCTACACCTTC.